A single sample is the source of the 19 T cell receptor beta chains below, sequenced in a study of control samples from healthy donors and cancer patients (dated by TCRdb to the early 2020s). The library was obtained by the immunoSEQ multiplex PCR assay. Not all clones reach the TCRdb copy of this immuneACCESS table, which keeps in-frame sequences only. Checked studies attribute under half of the gap to unresolved V genes and leave the rest unexplained. The sample profile shows over 45,000 clones; approximately 90% of them were found once. The ten biggest clones cover 1.5% to 2% of the sample. Sequencing was carried out using PBMCs. Every receptor here comes from a man between 35 and 55 years old with colorectal cancer.

The count of this clone is one. The chain recombines TRBV27 with TRBJ1-2, with 7 nucleotides matching TRBD1. The V gene end was trimmed by 5 bases and the J gene end by 4 bases; junction bases not matched to a gene: 10. This CDR3 is built from 15 residues. Germline CDR1 is MNHEY and CDR2 is SMNVEV (reference sequence). For the CDR3, the DNA is TGTGCCAGCAGTACGATAGACAGGGTTAGCTATGGCTACACCTTC. Translating gives CASSTIDRVSYGYTF.

The rearrangement links TRBV5-1 to TRBJ2-3, with 13 positions matching TRBD2. The V gene end was trimmed by 4 bases and the J gene end by 3 bases; junction bases not matched to a gene: 11. CDR1 and CDR2 from the germline V gene are SGHRS and YFSETQ. This CDR3 region has 18 residues. This chain's CDR3 is CASSRLAGGGSGTDTQYF. The CDR3, as DNA: TGCGCCAGCAGCCGACTAGCGGGAGGAGGTAGCGGGACAGATACGCAGTATTTT.

V is TRBV19 and J is TRBJ2-7; TRBD1 matches at 7 bases. Per germline, CDR1 LNHDA and CDR2 SQIVND (reference sequence). V was pared by 7 bases and J by 2 bases, with 8 bases of the junction left unmatched. The CDR3 length is 14 residues. The DNA of the CDR3 is TGTGCCAGTAATCAAGGGACAGAAGCCTACGAGCAGTACTTC. This translates into CASNQGTEAYEQYF.

V is TRBV11-2 and J is TRBJ1-2, with 10 bases matching TRBD1. With 1 base clipped from V and 6 bases from J, the junction kept 2 bases outside the gene matches. The CDR3 runs to 14 residues. Per the germline V gene, CDR1 is SGHAT and CDR2 is FQNNGV. The DNA of the CDR3 is TGTGCCAGCAGCTTAGGGGACAGGGGAAATGGCTACACCTTC. This codes for CASSLGDRGNGYTF. The variable domain in full, with the rest retrieved from reference TRBV11-2 and TRBJ1-2, is EAGVAQSPRYKIIEKRQSVAFWCNPISGHATLYWYQQILGQGPKLLIQFQNNGVVDDSQLPKDRFSAERLKGVDSTLKIQPAKLEDSAVYLCASSLGDRGNGYTFGSGTRLTVV.

About this clone: Distinct nucleotide sequences in the sample also encode this CDR3. V is TRBV14 and J is TRBJ2-7, with D hard to call. The CDR3 runs to 15 residues. The V gene's germline CDR1 is SGHDN and CDR2 FVKESK. Trimming shortened V by 4 bases and J by 3 bases, and 16 bases separated the two germline ends. CDR3 sequence reads: CASSPKGSRLYEQYF. As DNA, the CDR3 is TGTGCCAGCAGCCCCAAAGGATCTAGACTCTACGAGCAGTACTTC.

This chain joins TRBV13 and TRBJ1-2; D is perhaps TRBD1 (5 bases). The CDR3 covers 14 residues. Trimming took off 1 base at V and 3 bases at J, with 9 bases between the two ends. CDR1 and CDR2 from the germline V gene are PRHDT and FYEKMQ (reference sequence). The CDR3 loop reads CASSLDGRDYGYTF. The CDR3 DNA follows: TGTGCCAGCAGCTTAGACGGCAGGGACTATGGCTACACCTTC.

A few counts support this clone. This chain connects TRBV29-1 to TRBJ2-7; TRBD2 is a possible D gene (6 bases). The CDR3 spans 14 residues. Germline V gene data show CDR1 as SQVTM and CDR2 as ANQGSEA. The V gene lost 6 bases and the J gene lost 0 bases, with 15 bases spanning the gap. The CDR3 region is CSVQSGTLSYEQYF. The CDR3 DNA sequence: TGCAGCGTGCAATCCGGGACTCTCTCCTACGAGCAGTACTTC.

This clone has only a few counts. This chain connects TRBV24-1 to TRBJ2-1; 11 bases fit TRBD2. Losses at the gene ends were 5 bases for V and 5 bases for J; bases not matched to a gene: 7. This CDR3 comprises 16 residues. The germline gives CDR1 KGHDR, CDR2 SFDVKD. The DNA of the CDR3 is TGTGCCACCAGTGGGGCCGGGACTAGCGGACACAATGAGCAGTTCTTC. Encoded protein: CATSGAGTSGHNEQFF.

The chain has TRBV11-2 and TRBJ2-3; no reliable D call. This CDR3 is 11 amino acids long. V was shortened by 8 bases and J by 4 bases, with 7 bases between the two germline ends. Germline V lookup: CDR1 SGHAT, CDR2 FQNNGV. CDR3 coding DNA: TGTGCCAGCCGCGTCGCAGATACGCAGTATTTT. The encoded protein is CASRVADTQYF.

The chain links TRBV18 to TRBJ1-5, with 8 bases that match TRBD1. The V and J ends lost 2 bases and 5 bases, in that order; junction bases with no gene match: 2. Germline lookup yields CDR1 KGHSH and CDR2 LQKENI. The CDR3 has 14 amino acids. CDR3: CASSPAQGDQPQHF. CDR3 nucleotides: TGTGCCAGCTCACCAGCACAGGGGGATCAGCCCCAGCATTTT.

The V gene is TRBV6-5, the J gene TRBJ1-2; possibly TRBD1 for D (6 bases). V was cut by 4 bases and J by 6 bases, with 15 bases left in between. The CDR3 sequence is 14 residues long. The germline V gene has CDR1 MNHEY and CDR2 SVGAGI. CDR3: CASSFRDGTNGYTF. Here the CDR3 DNA reads TGTGCCAGCAGTTTCAGGGACGGGACAAATGGCTACACCTTC.

The chain carries TRBV28 and TRBJ1-6, with 9 bases that match TRBD1. The CDR3 is 16 residues long. CDR1 and CDR2 from the germline V gene are MDHEN and SYDVKM. V gave up 6 bases and J gave up 4 bases; unmatched junction bases: 7. DNA for the CDR3: TGTGCCAGCAGACGGGACAGGGAAAAATATAATTCACCCCTCCACTTT. Its translation is CASRRDREKYNSPLHF. The full variable domain, its missing parts supplied by reference TRBV28 and TRBJ1-6, is DVKVTQSSRYLVKRTGEKVFLECVQDMDHENMFWYRQDPGLGLRLIYFSYDVKMKEKGDIPEGYSVSREKKERFSLILESASTNQTSMYLCASRRDREKYNSPLHFGNGTRLTVT.

The chain links TRBV7-8 to TRBJ1-1, with D perhaps matching TRBD1 (5 bases). Between the trimmed V and J ends, which lost 1 base and 0 bases, there was a span of 6 bases. This CDR3 is built from 14 residues. The germline CDR1 and CDR2 sequences are SGHVS and FQNEAQ. The chain's CDR3 is CASSLVGVNTEAFF. The CDR3, as DNA: TGTGCCAGCAGCTTAGTAGGGGTGAACACTGAAGCTTTCTTT.

The chain employs TRBV30 and TRBJ2-3, with D possibly matching TRBD2 (7 bases). The CDR3 is made up of 15 amino acids. V dropped 4 bases and J dropped 4 bases, with 18 bases sitting between them. Germline assignment: CDR1 GTSNPN and CDR2 SVGIG (reference sequence). The CDR3 reads CAWKVGLGGSDTQYF. CDR3 bases: TGTGCCTGGAAAGTCGGACTAGGGGGGTCAGATACGCAGTATTTT.

This clone was seen only once. The chain couples TRBV19 to TRBJ2-1; D gene uncertain. V lost 5 bases and J 1 base, leaving 15 bases between the germline ends. This CDR3 is built from 16 residues. Germline V gene lookup returns CDR1 LNHDA and CDR2 SQIVND (reference sequence). The CDR3 region is CASSFRPASSYNEQFF. CDR3 nucleotides: TGTGCCAGTAGTTTCAGACCCGCTTCGTCCTACAATGAGCAGTTCTTC.

CDR3: CASSYRGNQPQHF. CDR3 sequence (DNA): TGTGCCAGCAGTTACCGAGGGAATCAGCCCCAGCATTTT. The chain employs TRBV6-2 or TRBV6-3 and TRBJ1-5; no definite D call. Trimming shortened V by 2 bases and J by 4 bases, and 6 bases separated the two germline ends. The CDR3 consists of 13 residues. The germline V gene has CDR1 MNHEY and CDR2 SVGEGT.

The chain carries TRBV4-3 and TRBJ1-5; D not certain. Germline V gene data show CDR1 as LGHNA and CDR2 as YSLEER. CDR3 size: 15 residues. Trimming took 0 bases from V and 7 from J, leaving 13 bases between them. As DNA, the CDR3 is TGCGCCAGCAGCCAAGATTGGGAGGGTAACCAGCCCCAGCATTTT. Its translation: CASSQDWEGNQPQHF.

This rearrangement joins TRBV25-1 to TRBJ2-7, with D maybe TRBD2 (5 bases). The CDR3 is 17 residues long. Trimming took 3 bases from V and 0 from J, leaving 18 bases between them. Germline loops: CDR1 MGHDK, CDR2 SYGVNS. CDR3 in DNA: TGTGCCAGCAGTGATTTTGGACGGACTGCCATCTCCTACGAGCAGTACTTC. Its translation: CASSDFGRTAISYEQYF.

The chain employs TRBV29-1 and TRBJ2-5; D could derive from TRBD1 or TRBD2 (5 bases each). The CDR3 spans 15 residues. V dropped 0 bases and J dropped 9 bases, with 20 bases sitting between them. Germline V gene data show CDR1 as SQVTM and CDR2 as ANQGSEA. This chain's CDR3 is CSVEDGQWMRGAQYF. DNA of the CDR3: TGCAGCGTTGAAGATGGGCAGTGGATGAGAGGGGCCCAGTACTTC.